The 9 T cell receptor beta chains listed next were all sequenced from one sample in a study of T-cell memory formation after mild COVID-19. TCRdb recomputed calls from the 5' RACE reads with MiXCR, one row per CDR3 protein. The top ten hold approximately 2.4% of the sample, which has 120,000 to 150,000 distinct CDR3 sequences, 15% to 20% seen once. The specimen sequenced was PBMCs or a T cell subset sorted from them (not recorded which). The receptors here all came from an adult woman who had mild COVID-19 (a few samples of this study predate the infection). Cell type and time point are not known.

This chain uses TRBV5-1 with TRBJ2-7, with 10 bases fitting TRBD2. Germline V gene sequence: CDR1 SGHRS, CDR2 YFSETQ. Unmatched junction bases numbered 4, after V lost 2 bases and J lost 5 bases. The CDR3 sequence is 14 residues long. The CDR3 spells CASSFGLADNEQYF. The CDR3 nucleotides read TGCGCCAGCAGCTTTGGACTAGCGGACAACGAGCAGTACTTC.

This clonotype was seen more than once but under ten times. V usage is TRBV29-1 and J usage is TRBJ1-2; D is undetermined. The CDR3 spans 14 residues. Trimming removed 1 base at V and 4 bases at J, with 13 bases between. Germline V gene sequence: CDR1 SQVTM, CDR2 ANQGSEA. The CDR3 DNA sequence: TGCAGCGTTGAAGTTTCCAGGTTCTCCTATGGCTACACCTTC. It is translated as CSVEVSRFSYGYTF. The whole variable domain, filled in from reference TRBV29-1 and TRBJ1-2, reads SAVISQKPSRDICQRGTSLTIQCQVDSQVTMMFWYRQQPGQSLTLIATANQGSEATYESGFVIDKFPISRPNLTFSTLTVSNMSPEDSSIYLCSVEVSRFSYGYTFGSGTRLTVV.

The V call is TRBV3-1, the J call TRBJ1-1; no clear D gene. V was shortened by 4 bases and J by 0 bases, with 9 bases between the two germline ends. The V gene's germline CDR1 is LGHDT and CDR2 YNNKEL (reference sequence). This CDR3 comprises 14 residues. The CDR3 nucleotides read TGTGCCAGCAGCCCCCCCCACTTGAACACTGAAGCTTTCTTT. It specifies CASSPPHLNTEAFF.

The V gene is TRBV10-3, the J gene TRBJ1-5, with a tentative D call TRBD1 (6 bases). The V and J ends lost 10 bases and 2 bases respectively, with 15 bases between them. This CDR3 is 14 amino acids long. Per the germline V gene, CDR1 is ENHRY and CDR2 is SYGVKD. This chain's CDR3 is CATREGVGNQPQHF. CDR3 DNA: TGTGCCACTCGGGAGGGGGTGGGCAATCAGCCCCAGCATTTT.

This chain uses TRBV7-2 with TRBJ1-1; no clear D gene. Trimming stripped 4 bases from V and 0 bases from J, with 3 bases between. Per the germline V gene, CDR1 is SGHTA and CDR2 is FQGNSA. The CDR3 totals 12 residues. The CDR3 reads CASSYMNTEAFF. The CDR3 nucleotides read TGTGCCAGCAGCTATATGAACACTGAAGCTTTCTTT.

This clonotype showed up just a few times. The chain employs TRBV6-2 or TRBV6-3 and TRBJ2-7; 8 positions match TRBD1. Germline CDR1 MNHEY, CDR2 SVGEGT. This CDR3 contains 16 residues. After removal of 0 bases from V and 0 bases from J, the junction contained 4 bases not matched to a gene. CDR3 DNA sequence: TGTGCCAGCAGTTACTCGACAGGGGTCAACTCCTACGAGCAGTACTTC. This codes for CASSYSTGVNSYEQYF.

The chain combines TRBV29-1 with TRBJ2-7; D is unresolved. Trimming removed 1 base at V and 0 bases at J, with 16 bases between. CDR1 is SQVTM, CDR2 ANQGSEA, per germline. The CDR3 contains 16 residues. CDR3 bases: TGCAGCGTTGAAGCCACCCTTGGGTCCAACTCCTACGAGCAGTACTTC. It yields the protein CSVEATLGSNSYEQYF.

This clonotype was seen only a few times. The CDR3 region has the DNA TGCGCCAGCAGCGTCAGCCGGGGGAGCTCCTACAATGAGCAGTTCTTC. Amino acid sequence: CASSVSRGSSYNEQFF. This chain links TRBV4-3 with TRBJ2-1; possible D gene TRBD2, 6 bases. The CDR3 contains 16 residues. The germline gives CDR1 LGHNA, CDR2 YSLEER. V dropped 5 bases and J dropped 0 bases, with 14 bases sitting between them.

The rearrangement uses TRBV24-1 and TRBJ1-5, with a weak D call TRBD1 (5 bases). The CDR3 totals 13 residues. With 6 bases removed from V and 7 bases from J, the gap between germline ends came to 12 bases. CDR1 KGHDR and CDR2 SFDVKD come from the germline V gene. The CDR3 DNA sequence: TGTGCCACCAGTCCCCAGGGAGGGCAGCCCCAGCATTTT. This encodes CATSPQGGQPQHF.